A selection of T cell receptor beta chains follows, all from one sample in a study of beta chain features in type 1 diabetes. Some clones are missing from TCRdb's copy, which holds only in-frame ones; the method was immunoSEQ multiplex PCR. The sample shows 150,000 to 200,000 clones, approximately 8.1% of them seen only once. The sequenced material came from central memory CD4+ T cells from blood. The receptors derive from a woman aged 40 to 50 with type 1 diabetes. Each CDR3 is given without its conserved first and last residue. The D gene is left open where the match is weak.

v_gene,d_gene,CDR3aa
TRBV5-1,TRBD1,ASSLEGQGPYEQY
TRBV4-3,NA,ASSRGLVGEQY
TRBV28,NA,ASSLTRYEQY
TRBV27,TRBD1,ASKDRRNIQY
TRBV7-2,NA,ASSYLGGSNNSPLH
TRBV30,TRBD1,AWSQGAPGNQPQH
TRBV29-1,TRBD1,SLDRDYGYT
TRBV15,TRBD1,ATSSLQGAGDTQY
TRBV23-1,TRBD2,ASSQSNLCGRRYNEQF
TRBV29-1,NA,SAGTEAF
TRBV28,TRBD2,ASSTAQTSGIGEQF
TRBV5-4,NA,ASSPQDGRGEAF
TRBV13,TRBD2,ASSPRTSSHEQY
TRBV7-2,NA,ASSHSYNEQF
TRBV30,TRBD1,ACTGGMNEQY
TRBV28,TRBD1,ASSWGGRGLQPQH
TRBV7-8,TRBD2,ASSLSGGRSDTQY
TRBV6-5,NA,ASSPRGRKDTQY
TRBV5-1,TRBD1,ASSSGQEGTDTQY
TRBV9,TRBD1,ASSAVTGTGDEQY